The clone carrying this T cell receptor beta chain was counted only a few times. What it binds is not known. The CDR3 covers 14 residues. The trim removed 3 bases at V and 2 bases at J, leaving 4 bases unmatched. Germline CDR1 reads MGHRA; CDR2 reads YSYEKL. Nominally healthy donors provided the samples, though records likely missed some immune exposures. The data were taken from a study of cytomegalovirus exposure and HLA in healthy donors. Findings of the study overall: It was 150 to 200 TCR beta chains that were listed as cytomegalovirus-associated. An analysis done earlier found most TCR beta V segments productive about 87% or about 30% of the time. What was likely a sequencing artifact was a cluster of highly shared sequence variants.

The PCR ran on 60 Vbeta and 13 Jbeta primers. Clones were read by immunoSEQ multiplex PCR, and TCRdb kept only the in-frame ones, dropping some. The sample consists of approximately 190,000 clones, approximately 81% of them appearing once. The sample comprised PBMCs. The rearrangement joins TRBV4-1 to TRBJ2-7, with 7 bases identical to TRBD1. This sequence originates from a man aged 45-65 years in good health and CMV-seronegative. CDR3 in amino acids: CASSQMTGTYEQYF. CDR3 DNA: TGCGCCAGCAGCCAGATGACAGGGACCTACGAGCAGTACTTC.